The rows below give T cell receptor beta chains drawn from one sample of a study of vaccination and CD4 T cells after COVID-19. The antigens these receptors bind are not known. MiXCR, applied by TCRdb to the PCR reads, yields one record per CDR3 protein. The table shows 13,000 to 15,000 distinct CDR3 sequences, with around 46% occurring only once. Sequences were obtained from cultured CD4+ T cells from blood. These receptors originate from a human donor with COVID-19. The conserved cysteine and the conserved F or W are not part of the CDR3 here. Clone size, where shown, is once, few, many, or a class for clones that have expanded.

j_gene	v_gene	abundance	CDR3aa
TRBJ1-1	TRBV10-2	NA	ASNLQGNTEAF
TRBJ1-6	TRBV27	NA	ASGTGAVIDSPLH
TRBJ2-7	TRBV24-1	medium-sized	ATPTGDRGSYEQY
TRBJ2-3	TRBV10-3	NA	AINPQGAGPTDTQY
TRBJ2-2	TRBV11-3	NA	ASSLGGLAGAPGGTGELF
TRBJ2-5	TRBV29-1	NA	SVEGSLLQTQY
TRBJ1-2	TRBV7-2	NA	ASSPRRGGYT
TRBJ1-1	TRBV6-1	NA	ASSTRGTGNTEAF
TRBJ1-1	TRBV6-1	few	ASSLSPRLGTEAF
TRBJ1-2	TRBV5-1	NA	ASSLTGDYGYT
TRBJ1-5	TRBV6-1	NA	ASTPRKNSNQPQH
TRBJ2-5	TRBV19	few	ASSIQGQGGETQY
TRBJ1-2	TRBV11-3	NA	ASSLEGRGGNYGYT
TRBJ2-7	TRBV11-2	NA	ASSITGTGYSYEQY
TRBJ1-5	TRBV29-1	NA	SVQGGNQPQH
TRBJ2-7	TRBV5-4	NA	ASSSGLASYEQY
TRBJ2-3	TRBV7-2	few	ASSQAGGPDTQY
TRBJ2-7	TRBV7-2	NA	ASSLQGAVNYEQY
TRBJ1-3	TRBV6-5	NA	ASSSRGRTGNTIY
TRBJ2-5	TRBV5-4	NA	ASSLGARQGTLETQY
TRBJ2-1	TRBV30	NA	AWSSGRVGNEQF
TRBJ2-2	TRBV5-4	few	ASGRGRTGELF